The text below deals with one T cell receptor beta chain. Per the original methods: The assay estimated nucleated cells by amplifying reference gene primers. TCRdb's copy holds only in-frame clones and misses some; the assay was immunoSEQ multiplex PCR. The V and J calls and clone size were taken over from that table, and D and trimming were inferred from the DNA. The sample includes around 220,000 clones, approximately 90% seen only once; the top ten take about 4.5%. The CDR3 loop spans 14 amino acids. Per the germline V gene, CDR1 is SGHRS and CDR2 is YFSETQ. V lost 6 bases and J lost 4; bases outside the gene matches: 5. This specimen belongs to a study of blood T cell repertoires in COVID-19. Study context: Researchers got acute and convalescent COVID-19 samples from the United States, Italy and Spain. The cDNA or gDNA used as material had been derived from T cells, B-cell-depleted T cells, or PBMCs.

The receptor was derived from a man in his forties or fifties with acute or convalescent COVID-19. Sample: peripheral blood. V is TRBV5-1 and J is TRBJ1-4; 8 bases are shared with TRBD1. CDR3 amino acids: CASTTQGGNEKLFF. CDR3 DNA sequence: TGCGCCAGCACGACACAGGGGGGTAATGAAAAACTGTTTTTT.